These 22 T cell receptor beta chains came from one sample sequenced in a study of CD8 T cells in ankylosing spondylitis. A single record per CDR3 protein comes from TCRdb applying MiXCR to the 5' RACE reads. Among 350,000 to 450,000 distinct CDR3 sequences, roughly 22% were seen once, and the ten largest hold 10% to 15%. Sample: blood, either unsorted or a sorted T cell fraction (not recorded which). These receptors originate from a male donor with ankylosing spondylitis or in good health (not recorded which).

This clonotype was picked up a small number of times. The V gene is TRBV7-9, the J gene TRBJ2-1; 8 bases are a match to TRBD2. Germline loops: CDR1 SEHNR, CDR2 FQNEAQ (reference sequence). This CDR3 comprises 14 residues. With 4 bases clipped from V and 9 bases from J, the junction kept 8 bases outside the gene matches. The CDR3 DNA follows: TGTGCCAGCAGCTCCGTCCCGGGACTAGGTGAGCAGTTCTTC. Translating it yields CASSSVPGLGEQFF. Full variable domain (missing parts from reference TRBV7-9 and TRBJ2-1): DTGVSQNPRHKITKRGQNVTFRCDPISEHNRLYWYRQTLGQGPEFLTYFQNEAQLEKSRLLSDRFSAERPKGSFSTLEIQRTEQGDSAMYLCASSSVPGLGEQFFGPGTRLTVL.

This clonotype showed up just a few times. The chain uses TRBV5-5 and TRBJ2-7, with D perhaps TRBD1 (5 bases). Germline V gene sequence: CDR1 SGHKS, CDR2 YYEKEE (reference sequence). The CDR3 is 12 amino acids. V dropped 0 bases and J dropped 9 bases, with 10 bases sitting between them. The CDR3 loop is CASSLGQGGQYF. The DNA for the CDR3 is TGTGCCAGCAGCTTGGGTCAGGGTGGGCAGTACTTC.

The V gene is TRBV7-9, the J gene TRBJ2-2, with TRBD2 as a possible D gene (5 bases). The V and J ends lost 11 bases and 3 bases respectively, with 10 bases between them. The CDR3 runs to 12 residues. Germline values: CDR1 SEHNR, CDR2 FQNEAQ (reference sequence). DNA of the CDR3: TGTGCCGCCATCGGGGACACCGGGGAGCTGTTTTTT. Protein sequence: CAAIGDTGELFF.

This chain connects TRBV9 to TRBJ2-3, with 10 bases matching TRBD2. Germline loops: CDR1 SGDLS, CDR2 YYNGEE. V dropped 0 bases and J dropped 4; count of bases not matched to a gene: 2. This CDR3 has 15 amino acids. In DNA form, the CDR3 reads TGTGCCAGCAGCGTAGAGGGACTAGCGTCAGATACGCAGTATTTT. Amino acid sequence: CASSVEGLASDTQYF.

A few counts support this clonotype. The rearrangement links TRBV12-3 or TRBV12-4 to TRBJ2-7, with a possible D match to TRBD2 (6 bases). There are 14 residues in the CDR3. V lost 4 bases, J lost 2 bases, and 12 bases lay in between. CDR3 DNA: TGTGCCAGCAGTTGGAGGGCGGATCCCTACGAGCAGTACTTC. Its protein product is CASSWRADPYEQYF.

This clonotype showed up just a few times. This rearrangement joins TRBV11-1 to TRBJ2-1; D not resolved. This CDR3 has 15 residues. Germline CDR1 is SGHAT and CDR2 is FQDESV (reference sequence). With 5 bases removed from V and 8 bases from J, the gap between germline ends came to 19 bases. The CDR3 DNA reads TGTGCCAGCAGCCCGAAGCGTTCACTCTGGGATGAGCAGTTCTTC. As protein: CASSPKRSLWDEQFF.

The chain employs TRBV7-8 and TRBJ2-7; TRBD1 might be the D (6 bases). From germline, CDR1 is SGHVS and CDR2 FQNEAQ. Trimming removed 0 bases from V and 6 bases from J, with 9 bases in between. The CDR3 runs to 13 residues. The CDR3 region is CASSLAQGPEQYF. Written as DNA, the CDR3 is TGTGCCAGCAGCTTAGCACAGGGACCCGAGCAGTACTTC.

This CDR3 reads CASSLGFYNEQFF. In nucleotides, the CDR3 is TGTGCCAGCAGTTTGGGTTTCTACAATGAGCAGTTCTTC. The V and J genes are TRBV12-3 or TRBV12-4 and TRBJ2-1; D unresolved. V lost 3 bases, J lost 3 bases, and 6 bases lay in between. CDR3 size: 13 residues.

This chain connects TRBV4-1 to TRBJ2-2; 10 bases match TRBD1. Germline V gene lookup returns CDR1 MGHRA and CDR2 YSYEKL. The V segment lost 1 base and the J segment 7 bases; nucleotides outside the gene matches: 9. The CDR3 runs 17 residues. The CDR3 loop reads CASSQVMTGGGIGELFF. Written as DNA, the CDR3 is TGCGCCAGCAGCCAAGTAATGACAGGGGGCGGTATCGGGGAGCTGTTTTTT.

The CDR3 region has the DNA TGTGCCAGCAGTGGGTGGCCGGGACAGAACACCGGGGAGCTGTTTTTT. Its protein is CASSGWPGQNTGELFF. This chain uses TRBV6-1 with TRBJ2-2; a possible D gene is TRBD1 (6 bases). V lost 4 bases to trimming and J lost 1 base, with 13 bases between them. The CDR3 has 16 residues. Germline V CDR1 and CDR2: MNHNS, SASEGT.

In its sample, this clonotype was seen once. This chain uses TRBV11-1 with TRBJ2-5, with 14 positions matching TRBD2. Germline CDR1 SGHAT, CDR2 FQDESV (reference sequence). This CDR3 spans 18 amino acids. V trimming: 5 bases; J trimming: 6 bases; junction bases outside the gene matches: 14. The CDR3: CASSATTRLAGGPKTQYF. CDR3 DNA sequence: TGTGCCAGCAGCGCAACGACCCGACTAGCGGGGGGGCCTAAGACCCAGTACTTC.

This clonotype has a handful of counts. J is TRBJ2-7 and V is TRBV21-1. TRBV21-1 is classified as a pseudogene. The CDR3 is 9 amino acids. DNA of the CDR3: TGTGCCTTACCCTACGAGCAGTACTTC. It yields the protein CALPYEQYF.

This clonotype was detected only a few times. The chain has TRBV5-4 and TRBJ2-3; 7 bases match TRBD1. Unmatched junction bases numbered 6, after V lost 4 bases and J lost 4 bases. This CDR3 has 14 amino acids. Germline CDR1 and CDR2: SGHNT and YYREEE (reference sequence). The CDR3 here is CASSTTGVSDTQYF. CDR3 sequence (DNA): TGTGCCAGCAGCACAACAGGGGTATCAGATACGCAGTATTTT.

This clonotype has only a few counts. The rearrangement joins TRBV24-1 to TRBJ2-5; D perhaps matches TRBD2 (6 bases). The CDR3 has 16 residues. The V gene's germline CDR1 is KGHDR and CDR2 SFDVKD. V was shortened by 3 bases and J by 3 bases, with 16 bases between the two germline ends. In nucleotides, the CDR3 is TGTGCCACCAGTGATCCCCTTAGCGGAGCGAAAGAGACCCAGTACTTC. This gives the protein CATSDPLSGAKETQYF.

At least ten counts were recorded for this clonotype. The chain has TRBV12-3 or TRBV12-4 and TRBJ1-2; D is ambiguous. CDR3 length: 13 residues. The V end was cut by 3 bases, the J end by 2 bases, with 7 bases between. This chain's CDR3 is CASSFGKNYGYTF. The CDR3 region has the DNA TGTGCCAGCAGTTTCGGCAAAAACTATGGCTACACCTTC.

This clonotype turned up a few times. DNA of the CDR3: TGCGCCAGCAGCTTAGTAGCGGGGGTCACAGATACGCAGTATTTT. Translating gives CASSLVAGVTDTQYF. V gene TRBV5-1 combines with J gene TRBJ2-3, with 9 bases identical to TRBD2. From germline, CDR1 is SGHRS and CDR2 YFSETQ. J was trimmed by 2 bases and V by 2 bases; bases with no gene match: 3. CDR3 size: 15 residues. The variable domain in full, with the rest retrieved from reference TRBV5-1 and TRBJ2-3, is KAGVTQTPRYLIKTRGQQVTLSCSPISGHRSVSWYQQTPGQGLQFLFEYFSETQRNKGNFPGRFSGRQFSNSRSEMNVSTLELGDSALYLCASSLVAGVTDTQYFGPGTRLTVL.

V and J are TRBV2 and TRBJ2-7, with 11 bases matching TRBD2. Looked up from germline, CDR1 is SNHLY and CDR2 is FYNNEI. The CDR3 is 16 residues long. The junction had 10 bases not matched to a gene; V was cut back by 6 bases and J by 3 bases. This chain's CDR3 is CASREGTGTSGYEQYF. The CDR3 DNA reads as TGTGCCAGCAGGGAGGGAACCGGGACTAGCGGCTACGAGCAGTACTTC.

In this sample, this clonotype turned up many times. This chain joins TRBV12-3 or TRBV12-4 and TRBJ2-1; tentatively, D is TRBD1 (5 bases). The length of the CDR3 is 11 residues. Trimming took off 8 bases at V and 5 bases at J, with 7 bases between the two ends. CDR3 region: CASGRDNEQFF. DNA for the CDR3: TGTGCCAGCGGCAGGGACAATGAGCAGTTCTTC.

This clonotype was found a few times. The CDR3 nucleotides are TGTGCCAGCAGTCTCCTGAGCTCCTACGAGCAGTACTTC. Translated, it gives CASSLLSSYEQYF. J is TRBJ2-7 and V is TRBV27; D remains unclear. The germline gives CDR1 MNHEY, CDR2 SMNVEV (reference sequence). The CDR3 has 13 residues. Trimming cost V 5 bases and J 0 bases, with 8 bases left between them.

This clonotype was counted only a few times. The chain's CDR3 is CASSYRQGGGEQFF. CDR3 DNA: TGTGCCAGCAGTTACCGGCAGGGTGGGGGTGAGCAGTTCTTC. The chain couples TRBV6-5 to TRBJ2-1, with D tentatively TRBD1 or TRBD2 (5 bases each). The CDR3 loop spans 14 amino acids. CDR1 is MNHEY and CDR2 is SVGAGI in the germline V gene. Trimming left V 2 bases short and J 9 bases short, with 14 bases between.

This clonotype was seen more than once but under ten times. The rearrangement links TRBV12-3 or TRBV12-4 to TRBJ2-7, with TRBD1 matching over 10 bases. Trimming at V came to 4 bases and at J to 2 bases, leaving 11 bases not matched to a gene. The CDR3 is made up of 17 amino acids. This chain's CDR3 is CASSSPPSGQGTYEQYF. In DNA, the CDR3 is TGTGCCAGCAGTTCCCCACCGTCGGGACAGGGGACCTACGAGCAGTACTTC.

In this sample, this clonotype turned up a few times. This sequence joins TRBV6-1 and TRBJ2-7; 7 nucleotides align to TRBD1. CDR3 length equals 14 residues. With V trimmed by 6 bases and J by 2 bases, 7 bases remained unmatched. Germline loops: CDR1 MNHNS, CDR2 SASEGT. The CDR3, as DNA: TGTGCCAGCAGCCTTTATCAGGGGGCCTACGAGCAGTACTTC. Amino acids: CASSLYQGAYEQYF.